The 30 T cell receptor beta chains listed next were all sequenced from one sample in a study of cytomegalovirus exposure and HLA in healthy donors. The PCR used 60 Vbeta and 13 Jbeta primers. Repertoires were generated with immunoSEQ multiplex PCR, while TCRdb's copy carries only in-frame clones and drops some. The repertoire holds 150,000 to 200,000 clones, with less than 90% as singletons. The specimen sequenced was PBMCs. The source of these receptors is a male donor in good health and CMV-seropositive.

The CDR3 DNA reads TGTGCCAGCAGCCAAGATTTGAGGGTTGGGGCCAACGTCCTGACTTTC. Protein: CASSQDLRVGANVLTF. The chain uses TRBV4-2 and TRBJ2-6, with a tentative D call TRBD2 (5 bases). This CDR3 contains 16 residues. CDR1 and CDR2 (germline): LGHNA, YNFKEQ. Between the trimmed V and J ends, which lost 0 bases and 3 bases, there was a span of 9 bases.

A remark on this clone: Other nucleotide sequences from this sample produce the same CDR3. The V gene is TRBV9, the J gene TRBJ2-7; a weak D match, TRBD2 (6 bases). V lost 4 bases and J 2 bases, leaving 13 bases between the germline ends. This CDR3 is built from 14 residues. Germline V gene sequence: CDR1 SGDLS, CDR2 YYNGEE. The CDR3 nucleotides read TGTGCCAGCAGCCCGCAGGGACTGGCCTACGAGCAGTACTTC. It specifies CASSPQGLAYEQYF.

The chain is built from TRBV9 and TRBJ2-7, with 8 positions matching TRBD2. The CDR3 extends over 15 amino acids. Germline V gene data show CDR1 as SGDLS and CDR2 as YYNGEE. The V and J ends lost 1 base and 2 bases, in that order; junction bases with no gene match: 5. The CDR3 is CASSVSSGFTYEQYF. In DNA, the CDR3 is TGTGCCAGCAGCGTATCTAGCGGGTTTACCTACGAGCAGTACTTC.

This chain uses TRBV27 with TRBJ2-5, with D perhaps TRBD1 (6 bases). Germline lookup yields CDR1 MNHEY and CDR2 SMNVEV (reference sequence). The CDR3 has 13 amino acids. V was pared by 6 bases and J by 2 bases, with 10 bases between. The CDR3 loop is CASRTRGQETQYF. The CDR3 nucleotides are TGTGCCAGCAGGACAAGGGGGCAAGAGACCCAGTACTTC.

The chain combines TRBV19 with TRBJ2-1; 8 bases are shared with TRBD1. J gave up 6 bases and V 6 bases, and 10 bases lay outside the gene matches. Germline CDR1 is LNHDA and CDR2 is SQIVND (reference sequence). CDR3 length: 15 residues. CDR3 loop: CASSDDRGPGNEQFF. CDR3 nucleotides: TGTGCCAGTAGCGACGACAGGGGACCGGGCAATGAGCAGTTCTTC.

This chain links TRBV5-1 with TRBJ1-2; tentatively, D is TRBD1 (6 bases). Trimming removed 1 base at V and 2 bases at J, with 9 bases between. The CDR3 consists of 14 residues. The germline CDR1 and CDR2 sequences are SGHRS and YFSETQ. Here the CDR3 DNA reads TGCGCCAGCAGCTTGACAGGGCAGAACTATGGCTACACCTTC. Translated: CASSLTGQNYGYTF.

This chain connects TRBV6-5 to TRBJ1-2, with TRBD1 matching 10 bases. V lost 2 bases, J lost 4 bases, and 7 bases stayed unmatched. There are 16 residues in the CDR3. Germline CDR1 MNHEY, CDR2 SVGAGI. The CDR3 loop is CASSYPTGGASYGYTF. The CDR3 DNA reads TGTGCCAGCAGTTACCCGACAGGGGGCGCGTCCTATGGCTACACCTTC.

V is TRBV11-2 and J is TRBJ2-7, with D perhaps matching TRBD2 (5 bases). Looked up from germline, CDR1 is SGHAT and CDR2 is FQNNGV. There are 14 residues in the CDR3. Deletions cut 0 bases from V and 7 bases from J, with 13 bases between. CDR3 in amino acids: CASSLDPGVGEQYF. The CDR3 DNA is TGTGCCAGCAGCTTAGATCCCGGGGTGGGTGAGCAGTACTTC. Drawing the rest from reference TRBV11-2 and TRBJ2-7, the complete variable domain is EAGVAQSPRYKIIEKRQSVAFWCNPISGHATLYWYQQILGQGPKLLIQFQNNGVVDDSQLPKDRFSAERLKGVDSTLKIQPAKLEDSAVYLCASSLDPGVGEQYFGPGTRLTVT.

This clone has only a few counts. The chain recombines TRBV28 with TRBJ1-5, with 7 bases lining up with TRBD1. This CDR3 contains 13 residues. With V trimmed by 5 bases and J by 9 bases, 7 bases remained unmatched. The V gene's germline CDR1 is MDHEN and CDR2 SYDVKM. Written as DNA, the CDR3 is TGTGCCAGCAGTATGACAGGGTTTCGGCCCCAGCATTTT. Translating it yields CASSMTGFRPQHF.

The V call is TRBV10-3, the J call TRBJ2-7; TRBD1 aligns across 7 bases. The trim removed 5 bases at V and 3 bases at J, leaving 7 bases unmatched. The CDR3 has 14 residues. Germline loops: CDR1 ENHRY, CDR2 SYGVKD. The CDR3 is CAISSGTEVYEQYF. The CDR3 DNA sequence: TGTGCCATCAGTTCCGGGACAGAAGTCTACGAGCAGTACTTC.

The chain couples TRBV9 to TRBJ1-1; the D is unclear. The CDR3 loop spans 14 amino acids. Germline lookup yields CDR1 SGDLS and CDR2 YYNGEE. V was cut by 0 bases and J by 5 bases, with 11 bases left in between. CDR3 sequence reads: CASSVERGLTEAFF. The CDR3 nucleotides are TGTGCCAGCAGCGTAGAGCGGGGATTGACTGAAGCTTTCTTT.

The CDR3 region is CAISGAGTGVENIQYF. CDR3 nucleotide sequence: TGTGCCATCAGTGGAGCCGGGACAGGGGTGGAAAACATTCAGTACTTC. V and J are TRBV10-3 and TRBJ2-4, with TRBD1 identical over 10 bases. Looked up from germline, CDR1 is ENHRY and CDR2 is SYGVKD. The CDR3 covers 16 residues. The ends lost 4 bases at V and 5 bases at J; junction bases unmatched: 8.

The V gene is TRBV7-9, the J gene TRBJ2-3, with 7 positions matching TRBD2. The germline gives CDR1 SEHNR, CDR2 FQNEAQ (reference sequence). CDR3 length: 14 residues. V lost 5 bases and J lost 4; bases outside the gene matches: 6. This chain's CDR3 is CASSRHGGADTQYF. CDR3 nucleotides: TGTGCCAGCAGCCGTCATGGGGGGGCAGATACGCAGTATTTT.

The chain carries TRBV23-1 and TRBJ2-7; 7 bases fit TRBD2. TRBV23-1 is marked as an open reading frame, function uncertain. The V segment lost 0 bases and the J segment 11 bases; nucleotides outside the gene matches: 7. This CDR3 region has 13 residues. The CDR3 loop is CASSQSGGRVEYF. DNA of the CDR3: TGCGCCAGCAGTCAATCGGGAGGGAGGGTTGAGTACTTC.

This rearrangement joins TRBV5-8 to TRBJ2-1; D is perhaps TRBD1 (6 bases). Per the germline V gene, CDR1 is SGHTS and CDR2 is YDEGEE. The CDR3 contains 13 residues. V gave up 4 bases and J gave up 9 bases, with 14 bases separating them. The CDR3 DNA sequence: TGTGCCAGCAGCCTCGGGACACGAGGTGAGCAGTTCTTC. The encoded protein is CASSLGTRGEQFF. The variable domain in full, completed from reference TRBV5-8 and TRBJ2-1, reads EAGVTQSPTHLIKTRGQQATLRCSPISGHTSVYWYQQALGLGLQFLLWYDEGEERNRGNFPPRFSGRQFPNYSSELNVNALELEDSALYLCASSLGTRGEQFFGPGTRLTVL.

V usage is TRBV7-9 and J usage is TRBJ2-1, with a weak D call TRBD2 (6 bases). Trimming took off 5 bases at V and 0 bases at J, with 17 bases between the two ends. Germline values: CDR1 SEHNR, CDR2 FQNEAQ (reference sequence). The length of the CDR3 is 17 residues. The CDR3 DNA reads TGTGCCAGCAGCCCCTCTCCCGGGGGTAGCTCCTACAATGAGCAGTTCTTC. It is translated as CASSPSPGGSSYNEQFF.

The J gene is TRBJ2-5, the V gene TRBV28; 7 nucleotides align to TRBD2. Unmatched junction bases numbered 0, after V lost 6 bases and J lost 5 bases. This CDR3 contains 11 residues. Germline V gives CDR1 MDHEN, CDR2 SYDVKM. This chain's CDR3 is CASRGGETQYF. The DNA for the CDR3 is TGTGCCAGCAGGGGGGGGGAGACCCAGTACTTC.

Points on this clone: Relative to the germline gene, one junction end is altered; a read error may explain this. CDR3 in DNA: TGTTCCAGCAGCTTCGGTCGTGAGACCCAGTACTTC. This gives the protein CSSSFGRETQYF. V and J are TRBV7-9 and TRBJ2-5, with unresolved D. Germline V gene data show CDR1 as SEHNR and CDR2 as FQNEAQ (reference sequence). There are 12 residues in the CDR3.

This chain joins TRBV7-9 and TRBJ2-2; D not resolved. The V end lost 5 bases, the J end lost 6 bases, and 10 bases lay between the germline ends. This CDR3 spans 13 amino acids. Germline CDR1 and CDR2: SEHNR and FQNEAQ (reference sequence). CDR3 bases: TGTGCCAGCAGCGAAAGGAGATCCGGGGAGCTGTTTTTT. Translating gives CASSERRSGELFF. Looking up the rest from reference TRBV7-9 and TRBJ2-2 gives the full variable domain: DTGVSQNPRHKITKRGQNVTFRCDPISEHNRLYWYRQTLGQGPEFLTYFQNEAQLEKSRLLSDRFSAERPKGSFSTLEIQRTEQGDSAMYLCASSERRSGELFFGEGSRLTVL.

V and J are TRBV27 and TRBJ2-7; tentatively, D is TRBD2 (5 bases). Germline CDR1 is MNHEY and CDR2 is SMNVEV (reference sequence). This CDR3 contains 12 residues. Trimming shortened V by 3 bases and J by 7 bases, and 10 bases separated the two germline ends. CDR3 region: CASSLTSGEQYF. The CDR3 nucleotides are TGTGCCAGCAGTTTGACCTCGGGGGAGCAGTACTTC.

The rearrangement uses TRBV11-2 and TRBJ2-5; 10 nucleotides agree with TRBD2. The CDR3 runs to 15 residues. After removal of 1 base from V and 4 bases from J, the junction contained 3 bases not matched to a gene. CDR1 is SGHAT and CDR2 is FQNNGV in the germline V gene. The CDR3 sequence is CASSLVASGRETQYF. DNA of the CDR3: TGTGCCAGCAGCTTAGTGGCTAGCGGGAGAGAGACCCAGTACTTC.

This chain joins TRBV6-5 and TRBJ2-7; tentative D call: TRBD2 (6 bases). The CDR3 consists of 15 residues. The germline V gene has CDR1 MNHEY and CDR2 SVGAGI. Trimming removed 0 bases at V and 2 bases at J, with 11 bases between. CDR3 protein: CASSYSVLAPYEQYF. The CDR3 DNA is TGTGCCAGCAGTTACTCTGTACTAGCTCCCTACGAGCAGTACTTC.

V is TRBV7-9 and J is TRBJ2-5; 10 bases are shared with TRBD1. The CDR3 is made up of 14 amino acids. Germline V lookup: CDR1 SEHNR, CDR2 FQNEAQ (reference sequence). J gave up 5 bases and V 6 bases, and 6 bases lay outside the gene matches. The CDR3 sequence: CASRRDRGRETQYF. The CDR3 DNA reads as TGTGCCAGCAGGCGGGACAGGGGTAGGGAGACCCAGTACTTC. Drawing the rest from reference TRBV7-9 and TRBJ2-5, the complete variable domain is DTGVSQNPRHKITKRGQNVTFRCDPISEHNRLYWYRQTLGQGPEFLTYFQNEAQLEKSRLLSDRFSAERPKGSFSTLEIQRTEQGDSAMYLCASRRDRGRETQYFGPGTRLLVL.

CDR3 DNA sequence: TGTGCCAGCAGTTCCGTACAGAATTCACCCCTCCACTTT. Translated: CASSSVQNSPLHF. This rearrangement joins TRBV6-5 to TRBJ1-6, with D unclear. CDR1 and CDR2 from the germline V gene are MNHEY and SVGAGI. With 4 bases removed from V and 7 bases from J, the gap between germline ends came to 8 bases. The CDR3 has 13 amino acids.

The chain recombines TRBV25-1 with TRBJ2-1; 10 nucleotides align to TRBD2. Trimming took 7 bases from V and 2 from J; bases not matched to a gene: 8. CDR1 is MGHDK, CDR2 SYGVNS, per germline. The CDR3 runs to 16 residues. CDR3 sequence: CASTPSGRATYNEQFF. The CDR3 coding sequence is TGTGCCAGCACTCCGAGCGGGAGGGCGACCTACAATGAGCAGTTCTTC.

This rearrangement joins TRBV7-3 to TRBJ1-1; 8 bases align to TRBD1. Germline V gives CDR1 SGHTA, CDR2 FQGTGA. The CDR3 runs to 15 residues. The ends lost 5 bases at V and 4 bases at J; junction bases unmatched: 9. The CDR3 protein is CASSSTGQGSTEAFF. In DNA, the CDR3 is TGTGCCAGCAGCAGTACCGGACAGGGCTCCACTGAAGCTTTCTTT.

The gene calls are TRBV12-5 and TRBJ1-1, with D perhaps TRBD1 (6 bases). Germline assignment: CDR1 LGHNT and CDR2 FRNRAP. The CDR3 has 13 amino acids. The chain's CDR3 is CAFGAGTNTEAFF. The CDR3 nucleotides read TGTGCCTTCGGCGCAGGGACAAACACTGAAGCTTTCTTT.

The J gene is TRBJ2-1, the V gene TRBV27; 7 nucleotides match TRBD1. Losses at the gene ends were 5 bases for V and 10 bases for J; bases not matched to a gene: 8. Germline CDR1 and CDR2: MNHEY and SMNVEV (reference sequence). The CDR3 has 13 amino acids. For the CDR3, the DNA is TGTGCCAGCAGTCCCGAGGGGGCTAACGAGCAGTTCTTC. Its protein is CASSPEGANEQFF.

The CDR3: CASSAGQFGYTF. Written as DNA, the CDR3 is TGTGCCAGCAGCGCAGGACAGTTCGGCTACACCTTC. The V call is TRBV9, the J call TRBJ1-2, with a tentative D call TRBD1 (6 bases). This CDR3 region has 12 residues. The germline V and J ends were trimmed by 3 bases and 8 bases, with 11 bases remaining between them. Looked up from germline, CDR1 is SGDLS and CDR2 is YYNGEE.

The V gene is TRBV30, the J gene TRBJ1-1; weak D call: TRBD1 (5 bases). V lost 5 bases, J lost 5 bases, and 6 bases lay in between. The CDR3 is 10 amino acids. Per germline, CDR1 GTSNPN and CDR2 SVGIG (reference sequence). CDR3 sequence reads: CAWHRTEAFF. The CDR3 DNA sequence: TGTGCCTGGCACAGGACTGAAGCTTTCTTT.